The rows below give T cell receptor beta chains drawn from one sample of a study of early T cells in non-severe SARS-CoV-2 infection. TCRdb itself ran the 5' RACE reads through MiXCR, one entry per CDR3 protein. The data show 35,000 to 45,000 distinct CDR3 sequences, roughly 6% seen once. Sequencing input: whole blood. These receptors were taken from an adult who was a healthcare worker with PCR-confirmed SARS-CoV-2 infection or an uninfected control (not recorded which). The CDR3 runs from the conserved cysteine through the conserved F or W. A D gene is named only where the DNA matches it firmly. Clone size appears in some rows only: once, few, many, or a class for an expanded clone.

TRBV27,NA,TRBJ2-1,many,CASSLRGGAYNEQFF,TGTGCCAGCAGTTTACGAGGGGGGGCATATAATGAGCAGTTCTTC
TRBV20-1,NA,TRBJ1-6,NA,CSAQMDRYYNSPLHF,TGCAGTGCTCAAATGGACAGATACTATAATTCACCCCTCCACTTT
TRBV20-1,TRBD2,TRBJ2-3,many,CSASIPAGGYTDTQYF,TGCAGTGCTAGTATTCCGGCGGGGGGGTACACAGATACGCAGTATTTT
TRBV5-4,NA,TRBJ1-1,many,CASSSRSTGTFTEAFF,TGTGCCAGCAGCTCCCGTAGCACAGGGACTTTTACTGAAGCTTTCTTT
TRBV30,NA,TRBJ2-5,NA,CAWAPDGGQETQYF,TGTGCATGGGCCCCGGATGGGGGGCAAGAGACCCAGTACTTC
TRBV11-2,TRBD1,TRBJ2-5,many,CASKKGQGKEETQYF,TGTGCCAGCAAGAAGGGACAGGGGAAAGAAGAGACCCAGTACTTC
TRBV4-3,NA,TRBJ2-7,NA,CASSQDSVSSYEQYF,TGCGCCAGCAGCCAAGATAGCGTCAGCTCCTACGAGCAGTACTTC
TRBV21-1,NA,TRBJ1-1,NA,CASSLRTGNTEAFF,TGTGCCAGCTCCCTGCGGACAGGGAACACTGAAGCTTTCTTT
TRBV5-1,TRBD1,TRBJ1-1,many,CASSSNGQGSRNTEAFF,TGCGCCAGCAGCTCAAACGGACAGGGTTCGCGGAACACTGAAGCTTTCTTT
TRBV7-2,TRBD1,TRBJ2-5,many,CASSLWTGGRETQYF,TGTGCCAGCAGCTTATGGACAGGGGGCAGAGAGACCCAGTACTTC
TRBV5-8,NA,TRBJ1-2,NA,CASQTGSARPGYTF,TGTGCCAGCCAGACTGGGTCTGCCCGTCCGGGCTACACCTTC
TRBV7-9,NA,TRBJ2-7,few,CASSLEPASSYEQYF,TGTGCCAGCAGCTTAGAACCCGCCAGCTCCTACGAGCAGTACTTC
TRBV21-1,NA,TRBJ2-7,few,CASSKGGYEQYF,TGTGCCAGCAGCAAAGGCGGGTACGAGCAGTACTTC
TRBV7-9,NA,TRBJ1-6,many,CASSPWDAHSPLHF,TGTGCCAGCAGCCCATGGGACGCCCATTCACCCCTCCACTTT
TRBV6-1,NA,TRBJ2-3,many,CASSEARVAFGDTQYF,TGTGCCAGCAGTGAGGCCAGGGTTGCCTTTGGAGATACGCAGTATTTT
TRBV27,NA,TRBJ2-1,few,CASSLSLNNEQFF,TGTGCCAGCAGTTTGTCGCTTAACAATGAGCAGTTCTTC
TRBV5-6,NA,TRBJ2-7,few,CASSWGHGLPEQYF,TGTGCCAGCAGCTGGGGACATGGACTCCCCGAGCAGTACTTC
TRBV6-1,TRBD1,TRBJ2-2,NA,CASNSGTANTGELFF,TGTGCCAGTAACTCTGGGACAGCGAACACCGGGGAGCTGTTTTTT
TRBV6-1,TRBD2,TRBJ2-7,many,CAGAGGNSYEQYF,TGTGCGGGAGCGGGGGGGAACTCCTACGAGCAGTACTTC
TRBV6-5,TRBD1,TRBJ1-5,many,CASSSRTGGGPQHF,TGTGCCAGCAGCTCACGGACAGGGGGAGGACCCCAGCATTTT
TRBV7-9,NA,TRBJ1-1,NA,CASSLEGSEAFF,TGTGCCAGCAGCCTAGAGGGTTCTGAAGCTTTCTTT
TRBV15,NA,TRBJ2-7,once,CATSRVTSAYEQYF,TGTGCCACCAGCAGAGTCACATCGGCCTACGAGCAGTACTTC
TRBV12-3/TRBV12-4,TRBD1,TRBJ2-5,many,CASSLGTGGGETQYF,TGTGCCAGCAGTTTAGGGACAGGGGGCGGGGAGACCCAGTACTTC
TRBV6-1,NA,TRBJ1-5,many,CASSEAGGRTDQPQHF,TGTGCCAGCAGTGAAGCGGGAGGCCGTACCGATCAGCCCCAGCATTTT
TRBV27,NA,TRBJ2-7,many,CASSLSSGIDEQYF,TGTGCCAGCAGTTTATCGTCAGGGATCGACGAGCAGTACTTC
TRBV7-9,TRBD1,TRBJ1-1,many,CASSSLPGTGNTEAFF,TGTGCCAGCAGCTCTCTCCCCGGGACAGGGAACACTGAAGCTTTCTTT
TRBV3-1,NA,TRBJ2-3,few,CASSSRDTQYF,TGTGCCAGCAGCAGTCGGGATACGCAGTATTTT
TRBV6-1,NA,TRBJ2-1,NA,CASSAGTVVPEQFF,TGTGCCAGCAGTGCCGGCACGGTCGTCCCCGAGCAGTTCTTC
TRBV12-3/TRBV12-4,NA,TRBJ2-1,few,CASRPGVGEQFF,TGTGCCAGCAGGCCGGGCGTGGGTGAGCAGTTCTTC
TRBV20-1,TRBD1,TRBJ1-1,many,CSARQGDTEAFF,TGCAGTGCCAGACAGGGGGACACTGAAGCTTTCTTT
TRBV12-3/TRBV12-4,NA,TRBJ2-7,few,CASSPQYPSYEQYF,TGTGCCAGCAGCCCACAATACCCTTCCTACGAGCAGTACTTC
TRBV7-6,TRBD1,TRBJ2-4,many,CASSPAGTGRAKNIQYF,TGTGCCAGCAGCCCAGCCGGGACAGGGAGGGCCAAAAACATTCAGTACTTC
TRBV28,NA,TRBJ1-1,many,CASSLSQYTYKSIPEAFF,TGTGCCAGCAGTTTATCGCAGTACACCTATAAATCTATCCCTGAAGCTTTCTTT
TRBV25-1,NA,TRBJ2-3,many,CASAPPGGDVDTQYF,TGTGCCAGTGCCCCTCCCGGCGGGGACGTAGATACGCAGTATTTT
TRBV9,NA,TRBJ2-7,many,CASSVASNSYEQYF,TGTGCCAGCAGCGTAGCATCAAACAGCTACGAGCAGTACTTC
TRBV28,TRBD2,TRBJ2-1,medium-sized,CASSLGGDEQFF,TGTGCCAGCAGTTTAGGGGGGGATGAGCAGTTCTTC
TRBV7-3,TRBD2,TRBJ2-1,NA,CASSLSGGYNEQFF,TGTGCCAGCAGCCTAAGCGGGGGGTACAATGAGCAGTTCTTC
TRBV6-4,NA,TRBJ2-2,many,CASSDRGTGELFF,TGTGCCAGCAGTGACAGGGGCACCGGGGAGCTGTTTTTT
TRBV18,NA,TRBJ2-3,NA,CASSPGMADTQYF,TGTGCCAGCTCACCAGGTATGGCAGATACGCAGTATTTT
TRBV7-6,NA,TRBJ2-1,few,CASSLEAREYNEQFF,TGTGCCAGCAGCTTAGAGGCCAGGGAATACAATGAGCAGTTCTTC
TRBV6-6,TRBD1,TRBJ1-5,few,CASSYQTGSNQPQHF,TGTGCCAGCAGTTACCAGACAGGGAGCAATCAGCCCCAGCATTTT
TRBV7-2,TRBD1,TRBJ2-3,NA,CASRGQGAGTDTQYF,TGTGCCAGCAGGGGACAGGGGGCTGGCACAGATACGCAGTATTTT
TRBV5-4,TRBD1,TRBJ2-1,many,CASSPRTGGSYNEQFF,TGTGCCAGCAGCCCCCGAACAGGGGGCTCCTACAATGAGCAGTTCTTC
TRBV11-1,NA,TRBJ2-7,many,CASTGLGNLGEQYF,TGTGCCAGCACCGGATTGGGAAACCTCGGCGAGCAGTACTTC
TRBV10-2,NA,TRBJ1-1,many,CASSEMGTEAFF,TGCGCCAGCAGTGAAATGGGCACTGAAGCTTTCTTT
TRBV6-6,NA,TRBJ2-3,many,CASSYPSSVGDTQYF,TGTGCCAGCAGTTACCCCAGCTCGGTGGGAGATACGCAGTATTTT